Included here is one T cell receptor (beta chain) sequence, with context. Profiled with immunoSEQ multiplex PCR; TCRdb holds only in-frame clones, not every one. The repertoire holds about 500,000 clones, with about nine tenths as singletons. V gave up 0 bases and J gave up 2 bases, with 12 bases separating them. This CDR3 contains 15 residues. Germline V gene sequence: CDR1 SGHRS, CDR2 YFSETQ. This entry is derived from a study of Ad26.COV2.S vaccination and SARS-CoV-2 variants. About the research overall: Recipients of Ad26.COV2.S got it intramuscularly, once or twice 56 days apart.

This sample's treatment: roughly 20 received Ad26.COV2.S at low or high dose, single or two shots; 5 received placebo; per-sample allocation not given. Specimen acquisition occurred on day 63 following the initial vaccine or placebo injection. The chain joins TRBV5-1 to TRBJ2-7, with D possibly matching TRBD1 (5 bases). The receptor was isolated from a person between 18 and 59 years old who received the Ad26.COV2.S COVID-19 vaccine or a placebo. The specimen comprised peripheral blood, sampled in a trial of Ad26.COV2.S vaccine versus placebo. CDR3 protein: CASSLVRGLTYEQYF. The CDR3 DNA is TGCGCCAGCAGCTTGGTTAGGGGCCTAACCTACGAGCAGTACTTC.